The entry below describes one T cell receptor (beta chain). Its specificity is unknown. TCRdb processed the reads anew with MiXCR; each CDR3 protein has one entry. The table shows approximately 100,000 distinct CDR3 sequences, with less than 30% occurring only once. The sample belongs to a study of T cell repertoires in cytomegalovirus infection. Study-wide background: CMV infection plus the matching HLA type was flagged by public TCR beta signatures.

CDR3 size: 14 residues. Deletions cut 2 bases from V and 7 bases from J, with 11 bases between. Germline V gene data show CDR1 as MGHRA and CDR2 as YSYEKL. Findings and caveats of the study: The response measured ex vivo was dominated by TCR beta clonotypes (HLA-C-restricted and CMV-specific). Identification of carriers of CMV plus the relevant HLA was achieved through cumulative public TCR beta family frequency.

The chain uses TRBV4-1 and TRBJ1-4; TRBD1 might be the D (5 bases). The specimen was CD8+ T cells from cultured PBMCs, collected from culture after CMV antigen stimulation. This TCR derives from a human donor in good health (CMV status not recorded). Some clones in this sample may be carry-over from other donors' samples. CDR3 sequence reads: CASSQNTRGEKLFF. The CDR3 DNA sequence: TGCGCCAGCAGCCAAAATACGAGGGGTGAAAAACTGTTTTTT.